Below are 28 T cell receptor beta chains sequenced from a single sample in a study of cytomegalovirus exposure and HLA in healthy donors. Primers: 60 Vbeta forward and 13 Jbeta reverse. Sequenced by immunoSEQ multiplex PCR; TCRdb stores in-frame clones only, minus some. The sample shows approximately 130,000 clones, about three quarters of them seen only once. Material for sequencing was PBMCs. These receptors all stem from a human donor in good health.

The chain joins TRBV29-1 to TRBJ2-7; TRBD1 matches at 7 bases. Trimming removed 4 bases from V and 4 bases from J; junction bases left unmatched: 10. The CDR3 contains 14 residues. Germline lookup yields CDR1 SQVTM and CDR2 ANQGSEA. For the CDR3, the DNA is TGCAGCGTTGTTCCCTGGACAGGTGGTTACGAGCAGTACTTC. It translates to CSVVPWTGGYEQYF.

The V call is TRBV6-6, the J call TRBJ2-3; D may be TRBD2 (5 bases). The CDR3 spans 16 residues. Per the germline V gene, CDR1 is MNHNY and CDR2 is SVGAGI (reference sequence). V shed 6 bases and J shed 0 bases, with 16 bases lying between them. CDR3 sequence (DNA): TGTGCCAGCAGAAAAGGGCCGGGGATAAGCACAGATACGCAGTATTTT. It yields the protein CASRKGPGISTDTQYF.

The chain is built from TRBV4-1 and TRBJ2-7, with 9 bases fitting TRBD2. Germline assignment: CDR1 MGHRA and CDR2 YSYEKL. Trimming took 0 bases from V and 3 from J; bases not matched to a gene: 9. The CDR3 contains 17 residues. CDR3 sequence reads: CASSQEGRGRGFYEQYF. The CDR3 DNA is TGCGCCAGCAGCCAAGAAGGGCGCGGGAGGGGTTTCTACGAGCAGTACTTC.

Turning to this clone: A junction end diverges from the germline sequence, so it may reflect a read error. The genes are TRBV29-1 and TRBJ1-4; no definite D call. This CDR3 spans 12 amino acids. Germline V gives CDR1 SQVTM, CDR2 ANQGSEA. CDR3 nucleotide sequence: TGTACAATACAGTCATCTAATGAAAAACTGTTTTTT. Translated, it gives CTIQSSNEKLFF.

This clone was seen only a few times. V usage is TRBV9 and J usage is TRBJ2-5; D unclear. Germline V CDR1 and CDR2: SGDLS, YYNGEE. CDR3 length: 14 residues. Trimming cost V 0 bases and J 1 base, with 7 bases left between them. CDR3: CASSVGATQETQYF. In DNA form, the CDR3 reads TGTGCCAGCAGCGTAGGGGCAACCCAAGAGACCCAGTACTTC.

This clone was detected only a few times. This sequence joins TRBV7-3 and TRBJ1-5, with D possibly TRBD1 on 5 matching bases. The CDR3 spans 18 residues. Trimming took 2 bases from V and 5 from J, leaving 22 bases between them. The V gene's germline CDR1 is SGHTA and CDR2 FQGTGA. DNA of the CDR3: TGTGCCAGCAGCTTAGCGTACCTCAGGGTGGGATACGATCAGCCCCAGCATTTT. Residues: CASSLAYLRVGYDQPQHF.

The chain carries TRBV28 and TRBJ1-2; possibly TRBD1 for D (6 bases). The germline gives CDR1 MDHEN, CDR2 SYDVKM. The length of the CDR3 is 14 residues. Trimming took 5 bases from V and 3 from J, leaving 13 bases between them. The CDR3 reads CASSITGKHYGYTF. The CDR3 DNA follows: TGTGCCAGCAGTATCACAGGGAAACACTATGGCTACACCTTC.

This chain joins TRBV6-5 and TRBJ2-7, with 7 bases fitting TRBD2. Germline lookup yields CDR1 MNHEY and CDR2 SVGAGI. The V gene end was trimmed by 6 bases and the J gene end by 7 bases; junction bases not matched to a gene: 6. CDR3 length equals 12 residues. The CDR3 here is CASSPPAGEQYF. The CDR3 DNA reads TGTGCCAGCAGCCCCCCAGCGGGGGAGCAGTACTTC.

This clone occurred a few times. CDR3 DNA sequence: TGTGCCACCGGGGAGGGCAGATCTAACTATGGCTACACCTTC. It is translated as CATGEGRSNYGYTF. The V gene is TRBV28, the J gene TRBJ1-2; D uncertain. Trimming stripped 10 bases from V and 0 bases from J, with 15 bases between. Germline values: CDR1 MDHEN, CDR2 SYDVKM. This CDR3 contains 14 residues.

The V and J genes are TRBV21-1 and TRBJ1-1; the table calls TRBD1, which could not be checked here. TRBV21-1 is shown as a pseudogene. CDR3 length: 14 residues. CDR3 nucleotides: TGTGCCAGCAGCCCGGGACAGCCGAACACTGAAGCTTTCTTT. Its protein product is CASSPGQPNTEAFF.

The rearrangement joins TRBV27 to TRBJ2-2, with 7 bases lining up with TRBD1. The CDR3 contains 17 residues. The V gene's germline CDR1 is MNHEY and CDR2 SMNVEV (reference sequence). V shed 7 bases and J 0 bases; nucleotides not matched to a gene: 11. The DNA of the CDR3 is TGTGCCAGCACCAGGGCAGGGGGATTTGCGAACACCGGGGAGCTGTTTTTT. It encodes CASTRAGGFANTGELFF.

The genes are TRBV5-1 and TRBJ1-3, with TRBD1 identical over 7 bases. With 4 bases clipped from V and 4 bases from J, the junction kept 8 bases outside the gene matches. The CDR3 contains 15 residues. In germline, CDR1 is SGHRS, CDR2 YFSETQ. CDR3 coding DNA: TGCGCCAGCAGCCAGACAGGGATTGGGGGAAACACCATATATTTT. Protein: CASSQTGIGGNTIYF.

This clone has just a few counts. The rearrangement joins TRBV27 to TRBJ2-3; 13 bases map to TRBD2. J was trimmed by 4 bases and V by 3 bases; bases with no gene match: 7. Per the germline V gene, CDR1 is MNHEY and CDR2 is SMNVEV (reference sequence). The CDR3 runs to 17 residues. The CDR3 nucleotides are TGTGCCAGCAGTTTTACCCGGACTAGCGGGAGTCCAGATACGCAGTATTTT. Translation gives CASSFTRTSGSPDTQYF.

This chain uses TRBV7-8 with TRBJ2-1; 7 nucleotides match TRBD2. The length of the CDR3 is 15 residues. From germline, CDR1 is SGHVS and CDR2 FQNEAQ. The V gene end was trimmed by 5 bases and the J gene end by 3 bases; junction bases not matched to a gene: 7. The CDR3 region is CASSPGTTYYNEQFF. The CDR3 DNA reads TGTGCCAGCAGCCCGGGGACTACTTACTACAATGAGCAGTTCTTC.

The CDR3 sequence: CASSTRTGGNQPQHF. The CDR3 DNA reads as TGTGCCAGCAGTACCCGGACAGGGGGCAATCAGCCCCAGCATTTT. V is TRBV6-5 and J is TRBJ1-5; 9 nucleotides align to TRBD1. Trimming took 5 bases from V and 2 from J; bases not matched to a gene: 4. Germline CDR1 reads MNHEY; CDR2 reads SVGAGI. The CDR3 covers 15 residues.

The V call is TRBV5-4, the J call TRBJ2-1; 8 nucleotides agree with TRBD1. Trimming took 3 bases from V and 4 from J; bases not matched to a gene: 9. The CDR3 spans 16 residues. Germline V gene data show CDR1 as SGHNT and CDR2 as YYREEE (reference sequence). The CDR3 DNA follows: TGTGCCAGCAGCTATGCCCAGGGGGCGCGTTACAATGAGCAGTTCTTC. As protein: CASSYAQGARYNEQFF.

V usage is TRBV19 and J usage is TRBJ2-1, with D perhaps TRBD2 (6 bases). The CDR3 covers 18 residues. The germline V gene encodes CDR1 LNHDA and CDR2 SQIVND (reference sequence). The germline V and J ends were trimmed by 0 bases and 3 bases, with 18 bases remaining between them. The CDR3, as DNA: TGTGCCAGTAGTATAGACCTACAGCGGGCCGTCGGCTACAATGAGCAGTTCTTC. Its protein is CASSIDLQRAVGYNEQFF.

The J gene is TRBJ1-5, the V gene TRBV30, with D maybe TRBD1 (6 bases). The ends were cut back, 0 bases at V and 4 bases at J, with 16 bases in the middle. Germline V gene data show CDR1 as GTSNPN and CDR2 as SVGIG (reference sequence). CDR3 size: 16 residues. CDR3 loop: CAWSVSRRQGNQPQHF. The CDR3 DNA reads TGTGCCTGGAGTGTAAGTCGTAGGCAGGGGAATCAGCCCCAGCATTTT.

The chain combines TRBV30 with TRBJ1-5; 9 bases match TRBD1. Germline V lookup: CDR1 GTSNPN, CDR2 SVGIG (reference sequence). This CDR3 is built from 14 residues. Germline trimming cut 2 bases from V and 4 bases from J; bases unmatched to any gene: 3. As DNA, the CDR3 is TGTGCCTGGAGTACGGGACAGGGTAATCAGCCCCAGCATTTT. Translating it yields CAWSTGQGNQPQHF. Full variable domain (rest looked up from reference TRBV30 and TRBJ1-5): SQTIHQWPATLVQPVGSPLSLECTVEGTSNPNLYWYRQAAGRGLQLLFYSVGIGQISSEVPQNLSASRPQDRQFILSSKKLLLSDSGFYLCAWSTGQGNQPQHFGDGTRLSIL.

This rearrangement joins TRBV7-6 to TRBJ2-7; the match to TRBD2 covers 10 bases. CDR3 length equals 15 residues. With 3 bases clipped from V and 6 bases from J, the junction kept 8 bases outside the gene matches. Germline values: CDR1 SGHVS, CDR2 FNYEAQ. The CDR3 region has the DNA TGTGCCAGCAGCTTGTCGAGCGGGGGGGCCTCCGAGCAGTACTTC. Translated, it gives CASSLSSGGASEQYF.

This clone was seen just once. The rearrangement joins TRBV9 to TRBJ1-2, with D possibly being TRBD1 (6 bases). There are 15 residues in the CDR3. The V end was cut by 6 bases, the J end by 5 bases, with 20 bases between. Germline assignment: CDR1 SGDLS and CDR2 YYNGEE. The DNA for the CDR3 is TGTGCCAGCAAACCCGACCACGGGACACTTTATGGCTACACCTTC. Translating gives CASKPDHGTLYGYTF.

This clone turned up a few times. The chain recombines TRBV10-3 with TRBJ2-1, with TRBD2 as a possible D gene (5 bases). The CDR3 is made up of 16 amino acids. Trimming took 2 bases from V and 8 from J, leaving 19 bases between them. The germline gives CDR1 ENHRY, CDR2 SYGVKD. As DNA, the CDR3 is TGTGCCATCAGTGAGGCCACTAGTTCTTTTTCGTATGAGCAGTTCTTC. Amino acid sequence: CAISEATSSFSYEQFF.

The chain is built from TRBV5-6 and TRBJ1-5; 7 nucleotides line up with TRBD1. CDR1 and CDR2 (germline): SGHDT, YYEEEE. This CDR3 has 13 residues. Trimming cost V 1 base and J 7 bases; bases outside gene matches: 2. The CDR3 DNA follows: TGTGCCAGCAGCTTGAGGGGGCGGCAGCCCCAGCATTTT. Its translation: CASSLRGRQPQHF.

The V and J genes are TRBV6-5 and TRBJ2-3, with 7 bases aligning to TRBD2. The CDR3 spans 16 residues. V dropped 4 bases and J dropped 4; count of bases not matched to a gene: 11. CDR1 and CDR2 (germline): MNHEY, SVGAGI. As DNA, the CDR3 is TGTGCCAGCAGTTCCCTCGGGGCGGGAGAGGCAGATACGCAGTATTTT. Amino acid sequence: CASSSLGAGEADTQYF.

The chain uses TRBV28 and TRBJ1-2; possible D gene TRBD1, 6 bases. Germline loops: CDR1 MDHEN, CDR2 SYDVKM. This CDR3 spans 13 amino acids. Between the trimmed V and J ends, which lost 3 bases and 4 bases, there was a span of 9 bases. This CDR3 reads CASSFRGFYGYTF. The CDR3 DNA sequence: TGTGCCAGCAGTTTCAGGGGTTTCTATGGCTACACCTTC.

The V gene is TRBV10-3, the J gene TRBJ2-7, with TRBD1 matching 8 bases. Germline CDR1 reads ENHRY; CDR2 reads SYGVKD. The length of the CDR3 is 14 residues. V shed 6 bases, J shed 0 bases, and the junction held 4 bases outside the gene matches. CDR3 region: CAIRGQESSYEQYF. The CDR3 DNA sequence: TGTGCCATCAGGGGACAGGAAAGCTCCTACGAGCAGTACTTC.

The J gene is TRBJ2-7, the V gene TRBV5-4, with 7 positions matching TRBD1. The CDR3 extends over 13 amino acids. Germline assignment: CDR1 SGHNT and CDR2 YYREEE (reference sequence). The V and J ends lost 3 bases and 5 bases, in that order; junction bases with no gene match: 5. CDR3 loop: CASSSRQGHEQYF. The CDR3 DNA reads TGTGCCAGCAGCTCACGACAGGGTCACGAGCAGTACTTC.

The chain couples TRBV27 to TRBJ1-1; D uncertain. The V gene lost 5 bases and the J gene lost 0 bases, with 13 bases spanning the gap. The CDR3 covers 15 residues. Germline-derived CDR1 and CDR2 are MNHEY and SMNVEV (reference sequence). Written as DNA, the CDR3 is TGTGCCAGCAGTCCACGGACGGGATTGAACACTGAAGCTTTCTTT. Residues: CASSPRTGLNTEAFF.